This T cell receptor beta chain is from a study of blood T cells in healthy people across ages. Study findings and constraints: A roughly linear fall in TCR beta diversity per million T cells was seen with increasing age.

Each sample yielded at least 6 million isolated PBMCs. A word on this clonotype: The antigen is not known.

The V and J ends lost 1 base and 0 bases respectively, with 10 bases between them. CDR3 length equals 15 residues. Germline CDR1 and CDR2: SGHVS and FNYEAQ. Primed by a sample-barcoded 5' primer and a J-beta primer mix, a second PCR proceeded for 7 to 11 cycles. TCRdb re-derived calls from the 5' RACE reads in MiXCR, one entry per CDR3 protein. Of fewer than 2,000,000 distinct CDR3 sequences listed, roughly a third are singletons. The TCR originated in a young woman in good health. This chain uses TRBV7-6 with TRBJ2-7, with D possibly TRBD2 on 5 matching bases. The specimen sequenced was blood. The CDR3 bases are TGTGCCAGCAGCTTAGATATGGGGAGCTCCTACGAGCAGTACTTC. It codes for CASSLDMGSSYEQYF.